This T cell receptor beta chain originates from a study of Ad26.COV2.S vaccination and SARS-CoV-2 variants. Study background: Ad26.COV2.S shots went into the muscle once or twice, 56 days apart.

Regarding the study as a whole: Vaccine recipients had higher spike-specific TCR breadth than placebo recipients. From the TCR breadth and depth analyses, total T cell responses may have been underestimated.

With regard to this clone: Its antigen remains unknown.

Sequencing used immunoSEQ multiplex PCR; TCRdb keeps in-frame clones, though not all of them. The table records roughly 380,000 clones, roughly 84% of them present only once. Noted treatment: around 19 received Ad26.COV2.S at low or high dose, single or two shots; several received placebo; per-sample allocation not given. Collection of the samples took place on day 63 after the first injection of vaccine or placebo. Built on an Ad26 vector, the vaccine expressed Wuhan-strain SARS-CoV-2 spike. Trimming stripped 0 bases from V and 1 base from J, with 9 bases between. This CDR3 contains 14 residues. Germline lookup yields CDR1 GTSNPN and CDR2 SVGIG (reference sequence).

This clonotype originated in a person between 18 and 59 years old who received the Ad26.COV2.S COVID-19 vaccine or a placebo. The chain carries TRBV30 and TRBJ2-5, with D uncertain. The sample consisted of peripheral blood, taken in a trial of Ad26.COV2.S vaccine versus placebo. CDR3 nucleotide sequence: TGTGCCTGGAGTGTGAGCGTAGTCCAAGAGACCCAGTACTTC. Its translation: CAWSVSVVQETQYF.